Listed below are T cell receptor beta chains from one sample, sequenced in a study of regulatory T cells in long-lasting Graves disease. TCRdb re-called the multiplex PCR reads with MiXCR, one entry per CDR3 protein. Altogether 450,000 to 700,000 distinct CDR3 sequences are present, approximately 13% being singletons, with the ten largest covering roughly 10%. The same specimen was also included in a second study, on T cells in Graves' hyperthyroidism and ophthalmopathy.

This specimen was peripheral blood mononuclear cells (PBMCs), taken at new diagnosis, from a patient treated with antithyroid drugs. The receptors were sampled from a man under 40 with Graves disease. CDR3s include the opening cysteine and the closing phenylalanine or tryptophan. Fields, in order: clone size, D gene, J gene, V gene, CDR3 protein, CDR3 DNA. D genes are given only for firm matches. Not every row has a clone size; where given, it reads once, few, many or a size class.

size: few; D: TRBD2; J: TRBJ2-7; V: TRBV15; CDR3: CATRTSGAPTEQYF; DNA: TGTGCCACCAGGACTAGCGGGGCTCCTACCGAGCAGTACTTC
size: many; D: -; J: TRBJ2-1; V: TRBV12-5; CDR3: CASGLEVGSSYNEQFF; DNA: TGTGCTAGTGGTTTGGAGGTGGGATCCTCCTACAATGAGCAGTTCTTC
size: -; D: -; J: TRBJ2-7; V: TRBV29-1; CDR3: CSASDRYEQYF; DNA: TGCAGCGCTTCGGACCGCTACGAGCAGTACTTC
size: many; D: -; J: TRBJ1-5; V: TRBV27; CDR3: CASSPLHSQPQHF; DNA: TGTGCCAGCTCACCTCTACATTCTCAGCCCCAGCATTTT
size: many; D: TRBD2; J: TRBJ2-7; V: TRBV12-3/TRBV12-4; CDR3: CASSTRDYSYEQYF; DNA: TGTGCCAGCAGTACCCGGGACTACTCCTACGAGCAGTACTTC
size: many; D: -; J: TRBJ2-5; V: TRBV20-1; CDR3: CSATRAGRKETQYF; DNA: TGCAGTGCTACCCGTGCGGGGCGGAAAGAGACCCAGTACTTC
size: few; D: TRBD2; J: TRBJ2-5; V: TRBV3-1; CDR3: CASSQEWWTSGQETQYF; DNA: TGTGCCAGCAGCCAAGAGTGGTGGACTAGCGGTCAAGAGACCCAGTACTTC
size: few; D: -; J: TRBJ2-1; V: TRBV25-1; CDR3: CASSEYTGRGYNEQFF; DNA: TGTGCCAGCAGTGAATATACGGGCAGGGGCTACAATGAGCAGTTCTTC
size: many; D: TRBD2; J: TRBJ2-7; V: TRBV2; CDR3: CASSILPGLAGGSSYEQYF; DNA: TGTGCCAGCAGCATACTCCCGGGACTAGCGGGAGGAAGCTCCTACGAGCAGTACTTC
size: -; D: -; J: TRBJ2-7; V: TRBV27; CDR3: CASSLRRGSNDYEQYF; DNA: TGTGCCAGCAGTTTAAGGCGAGGAAGCAACGACTACGAGCAGTACTTC
size: -; D: -; J: TRBJ1-5; V: TRBV24-1; CDR3: CATDQSRQASVPQHF; DNA: TGTGCCACAGATCAGAGCCGACAGGCCAGTGTCCCCCAGCATTTT
size: many; D: -; J: TRBJ2-6; V: TRBV28; CDR3: CASSPLTSSGANVLTF; DNA: TGTGCCAGCAGTCCGCTTACCAGCTCTGGGGCCAACGTCCTGACTTTC
size: many; D: -; J: TRBJ2-7; V: TRBV20-1; CDR3: CSARDSPHHSYEQYF; DNA: TGCAGTGCCCGCGACAGCCCCCATCACTCCTACGAGCAGTACTTC
size: -; D: -; J: TRBJ2-7; V: TRBV19; CDR3: CATLSLVDYEQYF; DNA: TGTGCCACTCTCTCCCTGGTGGATTACGAGCAGTACTTC
size: many; D: TRBD1; J: TRBJ2-2; V: TRBV12-3/TRBV12-4; CDR3: CASSPGTGGDTGELFF; DNA: TGTGCCAGCAGCCCCGGGACAGGGGGCGACACCGGGGAGCTGTTTTTT
size: -; D: -; J: TRBJ1-2; V: TRBV15; CDR3: CATSRGDGVGYTF; DNA: TGTGCCACCAGCAGAGGGGACGGGGTCGGCTACACCTTC
size: many; D: -; J: TRBJ2-5; V: TRBV5-1; CDR3: CASQKGQETQYF; DNA: TGCGCCAGCCAAAAGGGGCAAGAGACCCAGTACTTC
size: many; D: TRBD1; J: TRBJ1-2; V: TRBV20-1; CDR3: CSARDRDSYGYTF; DNA: TGCAGTGCCCGAGACAGGGACAGTTATGGCTACACCTTC
size: many; D: TRBD2; J: TRBJ2-5; V: TRBV2; CDR3: CAAPGGGVETQYF; DNA: TGTGCCGCCCCGGGCGGGGGGGTTGAGACCCAGTACTTC
size: many; D: -; J: TRBJ1-5; V: TRBV15; CDR3: CATSYSNQPQHF; DNA: TGTGCCACCTCCTACAGCAATCAGCCCCAGCATTTT
size: many; D: TRBD2; J: TRBJ2-3; V: TRBV6-1; CDR3: CASSLAASSTDTQYF; DNA: TGTGCCAGCAGTCTAGCGGCGTCTAGCACAGATACGCAGTATTTT
size: many; D: TRBD1; J: TRBJ2-3; V: TRBV2; CDR3: CASSDGTGGADTQYF; DNA: TGTGCCAGCAGTGACGGGACAGGGGGCGCAGATACGCAGTATTTT
size: -; D: -; J: TRBJ1-5; V: TRBV19; CDR3: CASSITPVHKYSNQPQHF; DNA: TGTGCCAGTAGTATCACCCCCGTACACAAGTATAGCAATCAGCCCCAGCATTTT
size: -; D: -; J: TRBJ2-7; V: TRBV27; CDR3: CASSLWTRDEQYF; DNA: TGTGCCAGCAGTCTATGGACAAGGGACGAGCAGTACTTC
size: -; D: -; J: TRBJ1-4; V: TRBV5-4; CDR3: CASSLVGAREKLFF; DNA: TGTGCCAGCAGCTTGGTCGGCGCCCGGGAAAAACTGTTTTTT
size: -; D: -; J: TRBJ2-1; V: TRBV25-1; CDR3: CASSVQTYNEQFF; DNA: TGTGCCAGCAGTGTTCAGACTTACAATGAGCAGTTCTTC
size: many; D: TRBD1; J: TRBJ2-5; V: TRBV7-2; CDR3: CASSLSGGYGQETQYF; DNA: TGTGCCAGCAGCTTATCAGGGGGTTATGGACAAGAGACCCAGTACTTC
size: -; D: TRBD1; J: TRBJ1-5; V: TRBV7-8; CDR3: CASSLGRTGVNQPQHF; DNA: TGTGCCAGCAGCTTAGGCCGGACAGGCGTCAATCAGCCCCAGCATTTT
size: many; D: TRBD2; J: TRBJ2-2; V: TRBV2; CDR3: CASSEVGLAGDSGELFF; DNA: TGTGCCAGCAGTGAAGTCGGACTAGCGGGAGACTCCGGGGAGCTGTTTTTT
size: many; D: TRBD2; J: TRBJ2-2; V: TRBV27; CDR3: CATSGVSSGRKSGELFF; DNA: TGTGCCACCTCAGGGGTTTCTAGCGGGAGAAAGAGCGGGGAGCTGTTTTTT
size: many; D: -; J: TRBJ1-1; V: TRBV2; CDR3: CASSERRAPNTEAFF; DNA: TGTGCCAGCAGTGAACGCCGGGCCCCGAACACTGAAGCTTTCTTT
size: many; D: TRBD1; J: TRBJ2-1; V: TRBV12-3/TRBV12-4; CDR3: CASSRRTGGNEQFF; DNA: TGTGCCAGCAGTAGACGGACAGGGGGAAATGAGCAGTTCTTC
size: many; D: -; J: TRBJ2-3; V: TRBV15; CDR3: CATSRDLGDTQYF; DNA: TGTGCCACCAGCAGAGATCTGGGGGATACGCAGTATTTT
size: -; D: -; J: TRBJ1-1; V: TRBV15; CDR3: CATSRDEGTEAFF; DNA: TGTGCCACCAGCAGAGATGAGGGTACTGAAGCTTTCTTT
size: few; D: -; J: TRBJ2-7; V: TRBV13; CDR3: CASSFDQAYEQYF; DNA: TGTGCCAGCAGCTTCGATCAAGCCTACGAGCAGTACTTC
size: once; D: -; J: TRBJ2-7; V: TRBV7-2; CDR3: CASSLDPGTTYGQYF; DNA: TGTGCCAGCAGCTTGGACCCGGGGACCACCTACGGGCAGTACTTC
size: many; D: TRBD1; J: TRBJ1-2; V: TRBV11-2; CDR3: CASSFDRDWYGYTF; DNA: TGTGCCAGCAGCTTTGACAGGGATTGGTATGGCTACACCTTC
size: few; D: TRBD1; J: TRBJ1-5; V: TRBV15; CDR3: CATSWVFTTGGNQPQHF; DNA: TGTGCCACCAGCTGGGTTTTCACGACAGGGGGTAATCAGCCCCAGCATTTT
size: many; D: -; J: TRBJ2-2; V: TRBV24-1; CDR3: CATSDLGGIGGGMGTGELFF; DNA: TGTGCCACCAGTGATTTAGGCGGGATCGGAGGCGGGATGGGCACCGGGGAGCTGTTTTTT
size: many; D: TRBD2; J: TRBJ2-7; V: TRBV25-1; CDR3: CASSRKGGFYEQYF; DNA: TGTGCCAGCAGCCGGAAGGGAGGGTTCTACGAGCAGTACTTC
size: many; D: TRBD2; J: TRBJ2-3; V: TRBV30; CDR3: CAWSVGGAGEGDTQYF; DNA: TGTGCCTGGAGTGTAGGAGGAGCGGGAGAGGGAGATACGCAGTATTTT
size: many; D: -; J: TRBJ2-7; V: TRBV12-3/TRBV12-4; CDR3: CASSSDPEQYF; DNA: TGTGCCAGCAGTTCGGACCCAGAGCAGTACTTC
size: -; D: -; J: TRBJ1-5; V: TRBV27; CDR3: CASRSGRVSQPQHF; DNA: TGTGCCAGCAGATCTGGAAGGGTAAGTCAGCCCCAGCATTTT
size: -; D: -; J: TRBJ2-4; V: TRBV7-9; CDR3: CASSREGGPPINIQYF; DNA: TGTGCCAGCAGCCGCGAGGGGGGGCCCCCGATAAACATTCAGTACTTC
size: many; D: TRBD2; J: TRBJ2-3; V: TRBV2; CDR3: CASSVEERDDTDTQYF; DNA: TGTGCCAGCAGTGTGGAGGAGCGGGATGATACAGATACGCAGTATTTT
size: -; D: TRBD2; J: TRBJ2-1; V: TRBV19; CDR3: CASSITLAPLNEQFF; DNA: TGTGCCAGTAGTATAACACTAGCGCCCCTCAATGAGCAGTTCTTC
size: many; D: -; J: TRBJ1-2; V: TRBV7-9; CDR3: CASSFTGNGYTF; DNA: TGTGCCAGCAGCTTCACAGGGAATGGCTACACCTTC
size: many; D: -; J: TRBJ2-1; V: TRBV19; CDR3: CASSLGAGVDEQFF; DNA: TGTGCCAGTAGTCTGGGGGCGGGAGTGGATGAGCAGTTCTTC
size: few; D: -; J: TRBJ2-2; V: TRBV7-6; CDR3: CASSLWDAPFTGELFF; DNA: TGTGCCAGCAGCTTATGGGACGCTCCATTCACCGGGGAGCTGTTTTTT
size: few; D: -; J: TRBJ2-7; V: TRBV20-1; CDR3: CSANSGGGPYEQYF; DNA: TGCAGTGCTAACTCAGGGGGGGGACCCTACGAGCAGTACTTC
size: -; D: -; J: TRBJ2-5; V: TRBV4-1; CDR3: CASSQDRERTVQETQYF; DNA: TGCGCCAGCAGCCAAGATCGGGAAAGGACGGTACAAGAGACCCAGTACTTC
size: many; D: -; J: TRBJ2-5; V: TRBV2; CDR3: CASTAVDIFSQETQYF; DNA: TGTGCCAGCACCGCAGTAGACATTTTTTCACAAGAGACCCAGTACTTC
size: many; D: -; J: TRBJ2-7; V: TRBV12-3/TRBV12-4; CDR3: CASSSRAGSSYEQYF; DNA: TGTGCCAGCAGTTCCCGAGCGGGTAGCTCCTACGAGCAGTACTTC
size: many; D: TRBD1; J: TRBJ1-1; V: TRBV20-1; CDR3: CSARSQGAMNTEAFF; DNA: TGCAGTGCTAGATCACAGGGGGCCATGAACACTGAAGCTTTCTTT
size: -; D: -; J: TRBJ2-5; V: TRBV5-1; CDR3: CASSLLGGPSKETQYF; DNA: TGCGCCAGCAGCTTGTTGGGGGGTCCATCCAAAGAGACCCAGTACTTC